This TCR beta chain emerged from a study of CD8+ T cells in alopecia areata. Study-level background: Tofacitinib administration to treated patients was oral, at 5 to 10 mg twice daily. The duration of tofacitinib was 6 to 18 months, with 6 months off drug afterward.

The CDR3 runs to 14 residues. Germline V lookup: CDR1 MNHEY, CDR2 SMNVEV (reference sequence). V was clipped by 3 bases and J by 4 bases; unmatched bases: 5. In regard to this clone: Other DNA sequences within the sample encode an identical CDR3.

Sequencing used cDNA as its template, made by extracting RNA and reverse transcribing it. Clones were sequenced by immunoSEQ multiplex PCR, and TCRdb holds only the in-frame ones, with some missing. The sample comprises about 180,000 clones, around 64% of which are singletons, and approximately 10% rests with the top ten. The origin of this receptor is a human donor with alopecia areata. The sequencing used CD8+ T cells sorted from blood, collected at week 0. The V and J genes are TRBV27 and TRBJ1-2; 7 bases are shared with TRBD1. The CDR3 is CASSLSTGVYGYTF. In nucleotides, the CDR3 is TGTGCCAGCAGTTTGTCAACAGGGGTCTATGGCTACACCTTC.